This entry lists 4 T cell receptor beta chains sequenced from one sample in a study of T cell responses to AZD1222 COVID-19 vaccine. Here immunoSEQ multiplex PCR was the method, and the copy in TCRdb shows in-frame clones only, minus some. The data hold 130,000 to 150,000 clones, with more than 85% observed a single time. This material consisted of peripheral blood, taken on day 0 of AZD1222 vaccination. The receptors were gathered from an adult in good health.

The chain links TRBV19 to TRBJ1-4, with D possibly TRBD1 on 5 matching bases. V was shortened by 5 bases and J by 15 bases, with 13 bases between the two germline ends. There are 11 residues in the CDR3. Germline V lookup: CDR1 LNHDA, CDR2 SQIVND (reference sequence). The CDR3 here is CASSSRGGVFF. In DNA, the CDR3 is TGTGCCAGTAGTTCCCGGGGAGGGGTGTTTTTT.

This clone has a single count. The genes are TRBV27 and TRBJ2-1; D gene uncertain. The CDR3 length is 17 residues. The V gene's germline CDR1 is MNHEY and CDR2 SMNVEV (reference sequence). Trimming cost V 5 bases and J 3 bases, with 20 bases left between them. The CDR3 loop is CASSHSFQDFIYNEQFF. The CDR3 coding sequence is TGTGCCAGCAGTCACTCCTTCCAGGATTTCATCTACAATGAGCAGTTCTTC.

This clone was counted a few times. The V and J genes are TRBV15 and TRBJ2-5; 10 nucleotides line up with TRBD1. From germline, CDR1 is LNHNV and CDR2 YYDKDF (reference sequence). This CDR3 comprises 16 residues. With 3 bases clipped from V and 5 bases from J, the junction kept 9 bases outside the gene matches. The CDR3 sequence: CATSRSHGTGEETQYF. The CDR3 nucleotides are TGTGCCACCAGCAGGTCCCACGGGACAGGGGAGGAGACCCAGTACTTC.

The V and J genes are TRBV6-4 and TRBJ1-1; D is undetermined. CDR1 and CDR2 from the germline V gene are MRHNA and SNTAGT. V was cut by 4 bases and J by 1 base, with 7 bases left in between. This CDR3 is built from 13 residues. The CDR3 sequence is CASSGQPNTEAFF. The CDR3 DNA reads as TGTGCCAGCAGTGGGCAGCCGAACACTGAAGCTTTCTTT.